These T cell receptor beta chains were read from a single sample in a study of blood T cells in healthy people across ages. MiXCR was run by TCRdb on the 5' RACE reads, yielding one entry per CDR3 protein. The repertoire has roughly 1.7 million distinct CDR3 sequences, approximately 32% of them found once; the top ten carry roughly 10%. Material: blood. All receptors come from a woman aged 25 to 39 in good health. Each CDR3 is given with its conserved first and last residue. D genes are given only for firm matches. Some rows have no size entry. The others give once, few or many, or a class for an expanded clone.

j_call,d_call,v_call,clone_size,cdr3_aa,cdr3_nt
TRBJ2-5,-,TRBV5-1,-,CASSLDARTYQETQYF,TGCGCCAGCAGCTTGGACGCGCGAACGTACCAAGAGACCCAGTACTTC
TRBJ2-7,-,TRBV4-1,-,CASGQEQSRSAYEQYF,TGCGCCAGCGGCCAAGAGCAGTCTCGTTCGGCCTACGAGCAGTACTTC
TRBJ2-7,-,TRBV2,-,CASSDFRVSSYEQYF,TGTGCCAGCAGTGACTTTAGGGTGAGCTCCTACGAGCAGTACTTC
TRBJ2-2,-,TRBV10-3,few,CAISDRVETGELFF,TGTGCCATCAGTGACAGGGTGGAAACCGGGGAGCTGTTTTTT
TRBJ2-3,-,TRBV11-2,-,CASSLEAEPSTDTQYF,TGTGCCAGCAGCTTAGAGGCGGAACCCAGCACAGATACGCAGTATTTT
TRBJ2-1,-,TRBV20-1,-,CSARPFRGREWTQFF,TGCAGTGCTAGACCTTTCCGGGGGCGTGAGTGGACCCAGTTCTTC
TRBJ1-6,-,TRBV11-2,-,CASSSNRAGNSPLHF,TGTGCCAGCAGCTCCAACAGGGCCGGGAATTCACCCCTCCACTTT
TRBJ2-7,-,TRBV5-1,-,CASSLGQAVYEQYF,TGCGCCAGCAGCTTGGGACAGGCGGTCTACGAGCAGTACTTC
TRBJ1-5,TRBD1,TRBV5-5,-,CASSAANRGPGPQHF,TGTGCCAGCAGCGCGGCAAACAGGGGCCCCGGGCCCCAGCATTTT
TRBJ2-1,-,TRBV7-9,-,CASSLVPSPANEQFF,TGTGCCAGCAGCTTAGTGCCTAGCCCCGCCAATGAGCAGTTCTTC
TRBJ1-5,-,TRBV21-1,-,CASSGRGEQPQHF,TGTGCCAGCAGCGGCAGGGGGGAGCAGCCCCAGCATTTT
TRBJ2-1,TRBD2,TRBV7-9,few,CASSLLSTSSYNEQFF,TGTGCCAGCAGCTTATTATCGACTAGCAGTTACAATGAGCAGTTCTTC
TRBJ2-7,-,TRBV6-6,-,CASRLDGGYEQYF,TGTGCCAGCAGGCTAGATGGAGGCTACGAGCAGTACTTC
TRBJ2-1,TRBD2,TRBV5-1,-,CASSLEIAGVNEQFF,TGCGCCAGCAGCTTGGAGATAGCGGGAGTCAATGAGCAGTTCTTC
TRBJ2-7,TRBD1,TRBV27,-,CASSLSRTGRHEQYF,TGTGCCAGCAGTTTATCAAGGACAGGGCGACACGAGCAGTACTTC
TRBJ2-1,-,TRBV12-3/TRBV12-4,many,CASSRRRDNEQFF,TGTGCCAGCAGTCGTAGACGCGACAATGAGCAGTTCTTC
TRBJ2-7,TRBD1,TRBV6-5,once,CASIKRQGIGEQYF,TGTGCCAGCATCAAGCGACAGGGCATAGGAGAGCAGTACTTC
TRBJ2-1,-,TRBV20-1,-,CSAYDRSSYNEQFF,TGCAGTGCTTATGACAGGAGCTCCTACAATGAGCAGTTCTTC
TRBJ2-1,-,TRBV11-3,few,CASRIGGGQARESSYNEQFF,TGTGCCAGCAGGATTGGGGGGGGACAGGCCCGTGAGAGCTCCTACAATGAGCAGTTCTTC
TRBJ2-1,TRBD1,TRBV28,once,CASSSTSGQGDWNEQFF,TGTGCCAGCAGTTCTACGTCGGGACAGGGGGATTGGAATGAGCAGTTCTTC
TRBJ2-7,TRBD2,TRBV12-3/TRBV12-4,few,CASSPVEGGRADEQYF,TGTGCCAGCAGTCCCGTTGAAGGCGGGAGGGCCGACGAGCAGTACTTC
TRBJ1-5,-,TRBV7-3,once,CASSPHGGNNQPQHF,TGTGCCAGCAGCCCCCACGGGGGCAACAATCAGCCCCAGCATTTT
TRBJ2-5,-,TRBV5-1,few,CASNAGHQETQYF,TGCGCCAGCAACGCGGGACACCAAGAGACCCAGTACTTC
TRBJ2-7,-,TRBV6-1,-,CASSVGGKGTPYEQYF,TGTGCCAGCAGTGTGGGTGGTAAGGGGACCCCCTACGAGCAGTACTTC
TRBJ2-7,-,TRBV20-1,many,CSAVRRGGSYEQYF,TGCAGTGCCGTCCGCCGGGGTGGCTCCTACGAGCAGTACTTC